These T cell receptor beta chains were read from a single sample in a study of CD8+ T cells in alopecia areata. Profiling relied on immunoSEQ multiplex PCR, and the TCRdb table lists in-frame clones only, not all of them. This sample carries about 140,000 clones, about 86% of them seen once, and the ten largest clones take roughly 13%. The sample was CD8+ T cells sorted from blood, taken at week 4, from a patient treated with tofacitinib. All receptors derive from a human donor with alopecia areata. Both conserved end residues are part of each CDR3. A D gene is named only where the DNA matches it firmly. Rows may omit the clone size; those that give it use once, few, many or a size class.

once	TRBD2	TRBV27	TRBJ2-7	TGTGCCAGCAGCGGGACTAGCGGATACGAGCAGTACTTC	CASSGTSGYEQYF
-	TRBD2	TRBV5-1	TRBJ2-3	TGCGCCAGCAGCGTGACTAGCGGGGATACAGATACGCAGTATTTT	CASSVTSGDTDTQYF
-	-	TRBV4-2	TRBJ1-5	TGTGCCAGCAGCGACCAGGGGAATAATCAGCCCCAGCATTTT	CASSDQGNNQPQHF
once	TRBD1	TRBV6-6	TRBJ2-5	TGTGCCAGCAGTTACCCGGGACAGATACAAGAGACCCAGTACTTC	CASSYPGQIQETQYF
-	TRBD1	TRBV29-1	TRBJ1-2	TGCAGTGTACCTGACAGGGCCTCAAGAGGCTACACCTTC	CSVPDRASRGYTF
-	TRBD1	TRBV29-1	TRBJ1-4	TGCAGCGTTGGGTCCGGGACAGGGGTTTTGGATGAAAAACTGTTTTTT	CSVGSGTGVLDEKLFF
once	TRBD1	TRBV7-9	TRBJ1-1	TGTGCCAGCAGCCCTTCGACAGGGCTGAACACTGAAGCTTTCTTT	CASSPSTGLNTEAFF
-	-	TRBV10-3	TRBJ2-7	TGTGCCATCAGACCCCACAGGTTACAAAACGAGCAGTACTTC	CAIRPHRLQNEQYF
-	-	TRBV5-1	TRBJ2-7	TGCGCCAGCAGCTGGGAGGGGGTTAGCGGGCGAACCTACGAGCAGTACTTC	CASSWEGVSGRTYEQYF
-	TRBD1	TRBV29-1	TRBJ2-1	TGCAGCGTCATACGACCGGGACAGGGGATCAATGAGCAGTTCTTC	CSVIRPGQGINEQFF
-	-	TRBV7-9	TRBJ1-5	TGTGCCAGCAGCTTAGTAGGGGCCCATGATCAGCCCCAGCATTTT	CASSLVGAHDQPQHF
-	TRBD1	TRBV25-1	TRBJ2-7	TGTGCCAGCAGTGAATACCCAGGGGGCGCCTACGAGCAGTACTTC	CASSEYPGGAYEQYF
-	TRBD2	TRBV5-1	TRBJ2-1	TGCGCCAGCAGCTTGGGGGGACTAGCGAGATACAATGAGCAGTTCTTC	CASSLGGLARYNEQFF
-	-	TRBV7-9	TRBJ1-2	TGTGCCAGCAGCTTAGTGGGGGATGGCTACACCTTC	CASSLVGDGYTF
-	TRBD1	TRBV29-1	TRBJ2-7	TGCAGCGTTGAAACGGGGGGACAGGGTCCTGACGAGCAGTACTTC	CSVETGGQGPDEQYF
-	TRBD1	TRBV10-3	TRBJ2-3	TGTGCCACCAGGGGGTCAGATACGCAGTATTTT	CATRGSDTQYF
few	TRBD1	TRBV9	TRBJ1-3	TGTGCCAGCAGCGGAACCTTAACAGGGGTCTCTGGAAACACCATATATTTT	CASSGTLTGVSGNTIYF
-	-	TRBV7-2	TRBJ2-1	TGTGCCAGCAGCTTGAGGCTCGGGGAGCAGTTCTTC	CASSLRLGEQFF
-	TRBD2	TRBV15	TRBJ2-5	TGTGCCACCAGCGGTAGCGGGAGTCGGGAGACCCAGTACTTC	CATSGSGSRETQYF
-	-	TRBV29-1	TRBJ2-7	TGCAGCGTTGAAGATGGGTCCGGGACTCCTAATATCTTTCAGTACTTC	CSVEDGSGTPNIFQYF
few	-	TRBV29-1	TRBJ2-7	TGCAGCGTTGGGGTAGGTGAGGTCGAGCAGTACTTC	CSVGVGEVEQYF
few	-	TRBV30	TRBJ2-2	TGTGCCTGGAGTGTTATGGCCGGGGAGCTGTTTTTT	CAWSVMAGELFF